Below, 32 T cell receptor beta chains from the same sample are listed, as sequenced in a study of beta chain features in type 1 diabetes. Study conclusions and caveats: People with Type 1 diabetes carried modestly yet significantly shorter TCRB CDR3s in all four CD4+ subsets.

Expressed TCRB transcripts were sequenced after all isolated RNA was converted to cDNA. Sequencing used immunoSEQ multiplex PCR; TCRdb keeps in-frame clones, though not all of them. The sample has some 290,000 clones, around 25% seen once. These TCRs are of unknown antigen specificity. Material: naive CD4+ T cells from blood. The receptors derive from a woman aged 30 to 39 with type 1 diabetes.

V is TRBV4-2 and J is TRBJ1-2; TRBD1 might be the D (6 bases). Germline V gene data show CDR1 as LGHNA and CDR2 as YNFKEQ. This CDR3 is built from 15 residues. Trimming removed 0 bases from V and 5 bases from J, with 13 bases in between. The DNA for the CDR3 is TGTGCCAGCAGCCAAGACCGTACACAGGGTTATGGCTACACCTTC. This sequence encodes CASSQDRTQGYGYTF.

This sequence joins TRBV30 and TRBJ2-3; TRBD2 matches 10 bases. The CDR3 sequence is 17 residues long. The trim removed 0 bases at V and 2 bases at J, leaving 8 bases unmatched. Germline CDR1 GTSNPN, CDR2 SVGIG (reference sequence). CDR3 in DNA: TGTGCCTGGAGTGTGAGACTAGCGGGTTTTTACACAGATACGCAGTATTTT. Amino acids: CAWSVRLAGFYTDTQYF.

This chain links TRBV5-1 with TRBJ2-5; 7 positions agree with TRBD1. The V segment lost 0 bases and the J segment 2 bases; nucleotides outside the gene matches: 1. Germline V gives CDR1 SGHRS, CDR2 YFSETQ. The CDR3 contains 14 residues. The chain's CDR3 is CASSLGTGQETQYF. For the CDR3, the DNA is TGCGCCAGCAGCTTGGGGACAGGACAAGAGACCCAGTACTTC.

The gene calls are TRBV29-1 and TRBJ1-5; a possible D gene is TRBD1 (5 bases). Trimming removed 7 bases from V and 0 bases from J, with 10 bases in between. This CDR3 comprises 13 residues. Germline V gene lookup returns CDR1 SQVTM and CDR2 ANQGSEA. The CDR3, as DNA: TGCAGCGCTGCCAGGGATAGCAATCAGCCCCAGCATTTT. It translates to CSAARDSNQPQHF.

The chain is built from TRBV2 and TRBJ1-2, with 9 positions matching TRBD1. The CDR3 has 15 amino acids. CDR1 is SNHLY and CDR2 is FYNNEI in the germline V gene. V was pared by 1 base and J by 1 base, with 1 base of the junction left unmatched. This CDR3 is CASSEGQGVNYGYTF. The DNA of the CDR3 is TGTGCCAGCAGTGAAGGACAGGGGGTTAACTATGGCTACACCTTC.

This clone appeared a few times. The V and J genes are TRBV7-9 and TRBJ2-2; 9 positions agree with TRBD1. The CDR3 loop spans 16 amino acids. The J segment lost 3 bases and the V segment lost 5 bases, leaving 7 bases of the junction unmatched. Per the germline V gene, CDR1 is SEHNR and CDR2 is FQNEAQ (reference sequence). CDR3 in amino acids: CASSDGTGLYTGELFF. CDR3 nucleotide sequence: TGTGCCAGCAGCGACGGGACAGGGCTCTACACCGGGGAGCTGTTTTTT.

The sample holds a few counts of this clone. This rearrangement joins TRBV4-1 to TRBJ2-1, with 8 bases fitting TRBD2. V lost 3 bases and J lost 7; bases outside the gene matches: 20. The CDR3 contains 19 residues. In germline, CDR1 is MGHRA, CDR2 YSYEKL. CDR3 region: CASSQRGVGLAGGGNEQFF. CDR3 sequence (DNA): TGCGCCAGCAGCCAGCGGGGAGTAGGACTAGCCGGGGGGGGGAATGAGCAGTTCTTC.

This clone was counted between two and nine times. This sequence joins TRBV7-3 and TRBJ2-6, with D possibly matching TRBD1 (5 bases). This CDR3 has 18 amino acids. CDR1 SGHTA and CDR2 FQGTGA come from the germline V gene. Trimming took 4 bases from V and 0 from J, leaving 16 bases between them. CDR3: CASSWHGRTLSGANVLTF. CDR3 sequence (DNA): TGTGCCAGCAGCTGGCATGGTCGGACACTCTCTGGGGCCAACGTCCTGACTTTC.

This rearrangement joins TRBV29-1 to TRBJ1-2; 8 nucleotides align to TRBD1. Trimming took 3 bases from V and 8 from J; bases not matched to a gene: 5. This CDR3 is 12 amino acids long. From germline, CDR1 is SQVTM and CDR2 ANQGSEA. The CDR3 protein is CSVDRQGKGYTF. The CDR3 bases are TGCAGCGTTGACAGACAGGGGAAAGGCTACACCTTC.

This clone was counted a few times. This rearrangement joins TRBV7-9 to TRBJ2-6, with 9 nucleotides matching TRBD1. J lost 2 bases, V lost 7 bases, and 3 bases had no gene match. The germline CDR1 and CDR2 sequences are SEHNR and FQNEAQ (reference sequence). The CDR3 has 15 amino acids. The CDR3 nucleotides are TGTGCCAGCACCAGGGACAGGGCTGGGGCCAACGTCCTGACTTTC. Protein sequence: CASTRDRAGANVLTF.

The gene calls are TRBV30 and TRBJ1-2; D call uncertain. V lost 2 bases, J lost 7 bases, and 14 bases lay in between. Germline values: CDR1 GTSNPN, CDR2 SVGIG (reference sequence). The length of the CDR3 is 13 residues. The DNA of the CDR3 is TGTGCCTGGAGTATAACTATGGCCGGTGGCTACACCTTC. Its translation: CAWSITMAGGYTF.

This clone appeared a few times. The V gene is TRBV29-1, the J gene TRBJ2-2; the D is unclear. Trimming stripped 7 bases from V and 0 bases from J, with 12 bases between. CDR3 length: 14 residues. The V gene's germline CDR1 is SQVTM and CDR2 ANQGSEA. The CDR3 DNA is TGCAGCGCTACCGACACAGCGAACACCGGGGAGCTGTTTTTT. This encodes CSATDTANTGELFF.

The chain couples TRBV28 to TRBJ2-4; 9 bases align to TRBD2. CDR3 length: 14 amino acids. Germline V gene sequence: CDR1 MDHEN, CDR2 SYDVKM. V shed 3 bases, J shed 9 bases, and the junction held 6 bases outside the gene matches. The CDR3 loop reads CASSFLAGMGIQYF. CDR3 nucleotide sequence: TGTGCCAGCAGTTTTCTAGCGGGGATGGGCATTCAGTACTTC.

This chain joins TRBV4-1 and TRBJ1-2, with a weak D call TRBD1 (6 bases). The V end lost 1 base, the J end lost 0 bases, and 12 bases lay between the germline ends. The CDR3 has 16 amino acids. Germline V lookup: CDR1 MGHRA, CDR2 YSYEKL. The CDR3 region is CASSQVGAGANYGYTF. The CDR3 DNA follows: TGCGCCAGCAGCCAAGTGGGGGCAGGGGCTAACTATGGCTACACCTTC.

The chain uses TRBV30 and TRBJ2-3; 8 positions agree with TRBD2. V shed 4 bases and J 3 bases; nucleotides not matched to a gene: 6. The CDR3 is 14 residues long. Germline values: CDR1 GTSNPN, CDR2 SVGIG (reference sequence). DNA of the CDR3: TGTGCCTGGAAGATCGCGGGAGGAACAGATACGCAGTATTTT. It codes for CAWKIAGGTDTQYF.

This clone was counted between two and nine times. The rearrangement uses TRBV5-6 and TRBJ2-2; weak D call: TRBD2 (5 bases). Trimming pared 3 bases from V and 5 bases from J, leaving 14 bases between. Germline V lookup: CDR1 SGHDT, CDR2 YYEEEE. CDR3 size: 15 residues. CDR3 in DNA: TGTGCCAGCAGCTCAAGCGGTTATGTAACCGGGGAGCTGTTTTTT. Its translation is CASSSSGYVTGELFF.

There are a few counts of this clone. The genes are TRBV2 and TRBJ2-7; D may be TRBD1 (5 bases). Trimming stripped 1 base from V and 3 bases from J, with 13 bases between. From germline, CDR1 is SNHLY and CDR2 FYNNEI. The CDR3 is 15 residues long. The CDR3 loop is CASSEVLQAIYEQYF. The DNA for the CDR3 is TGTGCCAGCAGTGAAGTTCTACAGGCGATCTACGAGCAGTACTTC.

This rearrangement joins TRBV30 to TRBJ2-6; tentative D call: TRBD2 (5 bases). Trimming cost V 2 bases and J 3 bases, with 14 bases left between them. CDR3 length: 16 amino acids. Germline values: CDR1 GTSNPN, CDR2 SVGIG (reference sequence). This CDR3 reads CAWSSGSKGGANVLTF. In nucleotides, the CDR3 is TGTGCCTGGAGTTCGGGGAGTAAAGGTGGGGCCAACGTCCTGACTTTC.

The genes are TRBV25-1 and TRBJ1-2, with a possible D match to TRBD1 (6 bases). This CDR3 is built from 13 residues. Per the germline V gene, CDR1 is MGHDK and CDR2 is SYGVNS. The V and J ends lost 6 bases and 5 bases respectively, with 13 bases between them. DNA of the CDR3: TGTGCCAGCAGAGGGACACTGGGATATGGCTACACCTTC. Amino acids: CASRGTLGYGYTF.

V gene TRBV30 combines with J gene TRBJ2-2, with a tentative D call TRBD2 (6 bases). Trimming stripped 7 bases from V and 3 bases from J, with 15 bases between. The CDR3 has 14 residues. Germline-derived CDR1 and CDR2 are GTSNPN and SVGIG (reference sequence). CDR3 DNA sequence: TGTGCCTCAAGGGACGGGAGAGACACCGGGGAGCTGTTTTTT. Encoded protein: CASRDGRDTGELFF.

The chain couples TRBV5-1 to TRBJ2-7, with D possibly TRBD2 on 6 matching bases. Germline values: CDR1 SGHRS, CDR2 YFSETQ. CDR3 length: 14 residues. V lost 5 bases and J 5 bases, leaving 17 bases between the germline ends. The CDR3 sequence: CASREGSSVHEQYF. CDR3 DNA sequence: TGCGCCAGCAGGGAGGGGAGTAGCGTCCACGAGCAGTACTTC.

The V and J genes are TRBV28 and TRBJ2-1; D unresolved. Germline V gives CDR1 MDHEN, CDR2 SYDVKM. The V and J ends lost 4 bases and 7 bases respectively, with 8 bases between them. CDR3 length: 12 amino acids. CDR3 residues: CASSSFQNEQFF. Written as DNA, the CDR3 is TGTGCCAGCAGTTCTTTTCAGAATGAGCAGTTCTTC. Full variable domain (rest looked up from reference TRBV28 and TRBJ2-1): DVKVTQSSRYLVKRTGEKVFLECVQDMDHENMFWYRQDPGLGLRLIYFSYDVKMKEKGDIPEGYSVSREKKERFSLILESASTNQTSMYLCASSSFQNEQFFGPGTRLTVL.

This clone was observed a few times. The V and J genes are TRBV6-1 and TRBJ2-1, with 7 bases lining up with TRBD2. The CDR3 has 14 amino acids. From germline, CDR1 is MNHNS and CDR2 SASEGT. The trim removed 5 bases at V and 8 bases at J, leaving 9 bases unmatched. The CDR3 DNA is TGTGCCAGCAGTCTGTCGGGAGGTACCCATGAGCAGTTCTTC. Residues: CASSLSGGTHEQFF.

This clone was seen a few times. The chain combines TRBV29-1 with TRBJ1-2; perhaps TRBD1 as D (6 bases). CDR3 length equals 11 residues. The ends were cut back, 7 bases at V and 8 bases at J, with 14 bases in the middle. Germline CDR1 SQVTM, CDR2 ANQGSEA. CDR3: CSAGRDTGYTF. Written as DNA, the CDR3 is TGCAGCGCCGGCCGGGACACCGGCTACACCTTC.

The chain recombines TRBV2 with TRBJ2-3; TRBD1 might be the D (6 bases). CDR3 length: 14 amino acids. Germline assignment: CDR1 SNHLY and CDR2 FYNNEI. Trimming took off 2 bases at V and 6 bases at J, with 12 bases between the two ends. CDR3 region: CASSEQGDRDTQYF. DNA of the CDR3: TGTGCCAGCAGTGAACAGGGTGACAGGGATACGCAGTATTTT.

This clone came up a few times. The gene calls are TRBV5-1 and TRBJ2-1; tentatively, D is TRBD2 (6 bases). The CDR3 extends over 15 amino acids. Between the trimmed V and J ends, which lost 2 bases and 1 base, there was a span of 10 bases. Germline CDR1 and CDR2: SGHRS and YFSETQ. The CDR3 sequence is CASSFPAGSYNEQFF. The CDR3 nucleotides read TGCGCCAGCAGCTTTCCCGCGGGATCCTACAATGAGCAGTTCTTC.

This chain links TRBV2 with TRBJ2-7; no clear D. Germline CDR1 and CDR2: SNHLY and FYNNEI. V was trimmed by 7 bases and J by 7 bases, leaving 11 bases between them. The CDR3 loop spans 11 amino acids. The CDR3 reads CASTAAIEQYF. As DNA, the CDR3 is TGTGCCAGCACGGCGGCGATTGAGCAGTACTTC.

The chain uses TRBV5-6 and TRBJ1-2; 9 nucleotides align to TRBD1. The V gene's germline CDR1 is SGHDT and CDR2 YYEEEE. Trimming cost V 4 bases and J 5 bases; bases outside gene matches: 3. This CDR3 is 13 amino acids long. The CDR3 coding sequence is TGTGCCAGCAGCAACAGGGGGCTTTATGGCTACACCTTC. Translated: CASSNRGLYGYTF.

This clone was counted a few times. J is TRBJ2-7 and V is TRBV2; 10 bases agree with TRBD2. Germline assignment: CDR1 SNHLY and CDR2 FYNNEI. The CDR3 totals 15 residues. The V gene end was trimmed by 6 bases and the J gene end by 2 bases; junction bases not matched to a gene: 7. The CDR3 spells CASSPTSGYAYEQYF. The CDR3 region has the DNA TGTGCCAGCAGCCCGACTAGCGGGTATGCCTACGAGCAGTACTTC.

This clone was counted a few times. This chain links TRBV7-9 with TRBJ2-7; 8 bases agree with TRBD2. The trim removed 4 bases at V and 7 bases at J, leaving 12 bases unmatched. Per germline, CDR1 SEHNR and CDR2 FQNEAQ (reference sequence). There are 15 residues in the CDR3. The CDR3 coding sequence is TGTGCCAGCAGCTCAGAGCGGGAGACCCCGAGGGAGCAGTACTTC. This gives the protein CASSSERETPREQYF.

This clone has just a few counts. The rearrangement links TRBV5-6 to TRBJ1-2; a possible D gene is TRBD1 (5 bases). CDR3 size: 13 residues. Germline V gives CDR1 SGHDT, CDR2 YYEEEE. Trimming shortened V by 4 bases and J by 2 bases, and 9 bases separated the two germline ends. The CDR3 nucleotides read TGTGCCAGCAGCGAGACAGTCAACTATGGCTACACCTTC. Its translation is CASSETVNYGYTF.

The J gene is TRBJ2-7, the V gene TRBV5-1; D unclear. The germline V gene encodes CDR1 SGHRS and CDR2 YFSETQ. V was pared by 4 bases and J by 6 bases, with 20 bases between. There are 15 residues in the CDR3. CDR3 sequence: CASSILGDARSEQYF. Here the CDR3 DNA reads TGCGCCAGCAGCATCCTCGGAGACGCCCGCTCCGAGCAGTACTTC.